This T cell receptor beta chain comes out of a study of OX40 agonist ivuxolimab in advanced cancers. Study-wide background: Patients with prior anti-PD-1, anti-PD-L1 or anti-CTLA-4 therapy were eligible; approximately 40% had some. Partial responses were observed in three patients, of whom one had hepatocellular carcinoma and two had cutaneous melanoma.

TCRdb's copy holds only in-frame clones and misses some; the assay was immunoSEQ multiplex PCR. The sample shows 60,000 to 80,000 clones, roughly 84% of them seen only once. As to this clone: Its antigen remains unidentified.

CDR3 length: 15 amino acids. Trimming took off 4 bases at V and 2 bases at J, with 9 bases between the two ends. Germline CDR1 reads MGHRA; CDR2 reads YSYEKL. Study-wide points: People who partly responded at 0.1-3.0 mg/kg had some of the least clonal expansion seen.

This chain joins TRBV4-1 and TRBJ2-6; D is possibly TRBD1 (6 bases). The TCR comes from an adult with an advanced solid tumor such as melanoma, head and neck, liver or kidney cancer. Specimen: CD4+ or CD8+ T cells sorted from blood, collected in a trial of the OX40 agonist ivuxolimab. The CDR3 region is CASSPRGAGANVLTF. The CDR3 region has the DNA TGCGCCAGCAGCCCCAGGGGAGCTGGGGCCAACGTCCTGACTTTC.